The source of this T cell receptor (beta chain) is a study of T cell repertoires in aging, cancer and after chemotherapy. Overall study results and limits: In cancer patients, declining TCR diversity with age involved lost richness and lost evenness.

Peripheral blood genomic DNA, not sorted cells or RNA, was the template. Multiplex touch-down PCR with TRB-A/B primers amplified rearranged V-D-J TRB sequences. In TCRdb, the multiplex PCR reads were re-called with MiXCR into one record per CDR3 protein. The sample carries about 8,700 distinct CDR3 sequences, less than 55% recorded once. Deletions cut 5 bases from V and 3 bases from J, with 2 bases between. CDR1 and CDR2 (germline): MNHEY, SMNVEV (reference sequence). The CDR3 totals 11 residues. This clonotype was counted only a few times. Its target is not known. The TCR comes from a human donor in good health. What was sequenced was blood. The chain links TRBV27 to TRBJ1-5; no clear D. The CDR3 here is CASSLNQPQHF. In DNA form, the CDR3 reads TGTGCCAGCAGTCTCAATCAGCCCCAGCATTTT.